This TCR beta chain was sequenced in a study of a mutant IDH1 vaccine in newly diagnosed glioma. Time point of the sample: week 47, end of study. Vaccine doses each comprised 300 ug of mutant IDH1 20-mer peptide, with topical imiquimod. Generated by immunoSEQ multiplex PCR, the TCRdb table keeps only in-frame clones and is missing some. The sample includes tens of thousands of clones, around 86% of them seen just once. The germline V and J ends were trimmed by 1 base and 5 bases, with 8 bases remaining between them. There are 14 residues in the CDR3. CDR1 is LNHDA and CDR2 is SQIVND in the germline V gene (reference sequence). In the case of this clone: Its specificity is not known.

The sequencing here drew on PBMCs, taken from a glioma patient whose treatment included an IDH1 peptide vaccine. The chain has TRBV19 and TRBJ2-2; either TRBD1 or TRBD2 may supply D (6 bases each). The TCR sequence derives from a man aged 30-40 years with glioma. The DNA for the CDR3 is TGTGCCAGTAGTATAGGAGGGGGGACCGGGGAGCTGTTTTTT. Translated: CASSIGGGTGELFF.